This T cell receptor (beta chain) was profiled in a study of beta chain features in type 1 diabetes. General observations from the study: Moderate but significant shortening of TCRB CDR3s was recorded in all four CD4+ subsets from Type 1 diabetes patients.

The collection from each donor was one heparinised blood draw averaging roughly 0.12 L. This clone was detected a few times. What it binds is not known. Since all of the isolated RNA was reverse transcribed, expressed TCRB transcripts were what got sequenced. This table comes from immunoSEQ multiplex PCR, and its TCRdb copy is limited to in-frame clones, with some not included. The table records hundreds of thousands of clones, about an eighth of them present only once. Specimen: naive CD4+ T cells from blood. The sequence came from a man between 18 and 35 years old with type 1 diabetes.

The CDR3 reads CASSPGGYNEQFF. The CDR3 bases are TGTGCCAGTAGCCCGGGGGGTTACAATGAGCAGTTCTTC. The chain links TRBV19 to TRBJ2-1; 7 nucleotides line up with TRBD2. This CDR3 spans 13 amino acids. V was clipped by 6 bases and J by 4 bases; unmatched bases: 3. Per the germline V gene, CDR1 is LNHDA and CDR2 is SQIVND (reference sequence).